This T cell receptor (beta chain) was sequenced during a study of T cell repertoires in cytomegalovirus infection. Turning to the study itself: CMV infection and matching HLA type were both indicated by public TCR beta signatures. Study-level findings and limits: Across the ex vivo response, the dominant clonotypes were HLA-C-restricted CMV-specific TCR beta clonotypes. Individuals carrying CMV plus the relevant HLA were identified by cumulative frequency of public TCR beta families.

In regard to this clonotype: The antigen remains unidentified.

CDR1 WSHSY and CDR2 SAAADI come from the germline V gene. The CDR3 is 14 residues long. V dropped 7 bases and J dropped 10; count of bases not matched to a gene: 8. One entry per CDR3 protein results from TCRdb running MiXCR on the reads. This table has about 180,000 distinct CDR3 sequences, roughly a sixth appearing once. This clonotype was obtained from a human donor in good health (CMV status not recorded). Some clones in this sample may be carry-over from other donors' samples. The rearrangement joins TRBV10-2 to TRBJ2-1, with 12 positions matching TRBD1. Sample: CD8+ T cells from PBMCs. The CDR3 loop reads CASIPGTGGREQFF. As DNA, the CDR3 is TGCGCCAGCATTCCCGGGACAGGGGGCCGGGAGCAGTTCTTC.